The source of this T cell receptor (beta chain) is a study of blood T cell repertoires in COVID-19. In the authors' methods: For nucleated cells, counts were estimated from reference gene primer amplification. Generated by immunoSEQ multiplex PCR, the TCRdb table keeps only in-frame clones and is missing some. D and trimming come from the DNA, and the V and J calls and clone size come from that table. Seen here are some 70,000 clones, around nine tenths observed once, and the top ten hold around 2.8%. V lost 3 bases, J lost 0 bases, and 7 bases lay in between. Germline-derived CDR1 and CDR2 are SGHRS and YFSETQ. The CDR3 has 13 residues.

This TCR was recovered from a man in his sixties or seventies with active or convalescent COVID-19. The sequencing input was peripheral blood. This sequence joins TRBV5-1 and TRBJ2-7; D may be TRBD1 (5 bases). The DNA for the CDR3 is TGCGCCAGCAGCTCAGGGCCCTCCTACGAGCAGTACTTC. Protein: CASSSGPSYEQYF.